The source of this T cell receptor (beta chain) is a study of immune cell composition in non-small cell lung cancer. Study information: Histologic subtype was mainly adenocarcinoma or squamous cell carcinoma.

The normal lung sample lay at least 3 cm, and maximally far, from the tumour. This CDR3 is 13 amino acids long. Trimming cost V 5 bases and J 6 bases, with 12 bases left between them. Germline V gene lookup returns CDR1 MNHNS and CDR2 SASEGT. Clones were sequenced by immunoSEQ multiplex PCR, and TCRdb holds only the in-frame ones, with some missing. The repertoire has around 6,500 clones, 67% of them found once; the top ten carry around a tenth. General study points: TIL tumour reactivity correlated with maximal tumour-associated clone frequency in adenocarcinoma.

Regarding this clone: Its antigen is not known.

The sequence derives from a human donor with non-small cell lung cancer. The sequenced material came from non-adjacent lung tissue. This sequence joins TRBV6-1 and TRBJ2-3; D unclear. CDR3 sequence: CASSTNSGDTQYF. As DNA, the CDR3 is TGTGCCAGCAGTACCAACTCAGGTGATACGCAGTATTTT.